This section outlines one TCR beta chain sequence together with its context. This receptor's antigen is unknown. No base quality information exists; no much larger clone differs at one position. V is cut back by 10 bases and J by 2 bases, with 4 bases in the junction unmatched. From a lookup of the germline V gene, CDR1 and CDR2 are ENHRY and SYGVKD. The CDR3 runs 12 residues from the cysteine to the phenylalanine. CDR3 DNA only is kept here, 36 bases in frame from base 1. The entry originates in a study of T-cell reconstitution after alpha-beta-depleted transplantation in children (dated by TCRdb to 2016 to 2017). Context from the whole study: Using TCR repertoire profiling, the study followed T-cell immune reconstitution in a quantitative way in children after TCRalphabeta/CD19-depleted allogeneic hematopoietic cell transplantation.

Libraries came from PCR. The listed sequencing device is Illumina HiSeq 2500. Molecular barcoding was employed in the preparation of TCR libraries, with unique molecular identifiers being used to normalize TCRbeta repertoire quantification. The public reads were run again by TCRdb, first through fastp at Q25 and then through MiXCR, and only productive beta chains were kept. Each record represents a unique CDR3 protein, reported with the most common genes and DNA among its rows. The sample table lists some 600,000 distinct CDR3 sequences, over 10% of them with a count of one. About 2% of the sample goes to the ten largest clones. The full study reports these points: The apparently early alphabetaT-cell count recovery about two months after transplant was reportedly dependent on only several hundred rapidly expanded clones derived from non-depleted graft cells. Over the following months the frequencies of hyperexpanded clones went down, and after one year T-cell counts and TCRbeta diversity were mostly credited to newly produced T cells. In some patients, high TCRbeta diversity at day 60 was attributed to recipient T cells and intrathymic progenitors that had survived conditioning.

This specimen's treatment or condition label, interpreted: allogeneic hematopoietic cell transplantation with graft depleted of TCRalphabeta T cells and CD19 B cells. The transplant recipients were children given TCRalphabeta/CD19-depleted allogeneic hematopoietic cell grafts. This receptor was identified in a male patient younger than 18 who had a stem cell transplant for acute myeloid leukemia, so the T cells may come from the graft donor. The chain is encoded by TRBV10-3 joined to TRBJ1-2; TRBD1 matches 7 bases in the middle. Sequencing was performed on PBMCs, mostly from graft donor cells, taken 360 days after TCRalphabeta/CD19-depleted stem cell transplant. The sequenced DNA: TGTGCCAGCCTACAGGGGAACTATGGCTACACCTTC. This yields the protein CASLQGNYGYTF.